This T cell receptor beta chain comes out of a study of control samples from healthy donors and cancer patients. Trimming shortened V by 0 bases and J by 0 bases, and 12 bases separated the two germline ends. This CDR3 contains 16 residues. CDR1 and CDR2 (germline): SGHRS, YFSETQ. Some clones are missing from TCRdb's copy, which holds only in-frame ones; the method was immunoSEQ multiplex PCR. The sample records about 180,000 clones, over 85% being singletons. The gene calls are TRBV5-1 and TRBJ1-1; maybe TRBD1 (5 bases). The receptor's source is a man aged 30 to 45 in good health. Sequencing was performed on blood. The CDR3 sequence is CASSLGPGSVNTEAFF. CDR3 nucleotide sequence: TGCGCCAGCAGCTTGGGGCCAGGGAGCGTGAACACTGAAGCTTTCTTT.